The next 2 T cell receptor beta chains were all read from a single sample in a study of T cells after yellow fever vaccination. TCRdb recomputed calls from the 5' RACE reads with MiXCR, one row per CDR3 protein. The table records about 500,000 distinct CDR3 sequences, about a sixth of them present only once. Sequencing was performed on PBMCs, taken 5 days after the first yellow fever vaccination. All receptors come from a man aged 18-30 years who received the YFV17D yellow fever vaccine.

This chain connects TRBV7-2 to TRBJ2-1; TRBD2 matches 11 bases. The length of the CDR3 is 15 residues. Germline CDR1 SGHTA, CDR2 FQGNSA. The ends lost 5 bases at V and 7 bases at J; junction bases unmatched: 7. The CDR3 nucleotides read TGTGCCAGCAGCCCCGGGGTAGCGGGGGGGAATGAGCAGTTCTTC. Translating it yields CASSPGVAGGNEQFF. Full variable domain (missing parts from reference TRBV7-2 and TRBJ2-1): GAGVSQSPSNKVTEKGKDVELRCDPISGHTALYWYRQSLGQGLEFLIYFQGNSAPDKSGLPSDRFSAERTGGSVSTLTIQRTQQEDSAVYLCASSPGVAGGNEQFFGPGTRLTVL.

This rearrangement joins TRBV12-5 to TRBJ2-7; TRBD1 is a possible D gene (6 bases). Trimming left V 1 base short and J 3 bases short, with 19 bases between. This CDR3 has 17 residues. Per the germline V gene, CDR1 is LGHNT and CDR2 is FRNRAP. CDR3: CASGLAIRDKYHYEQYV. The CDR3 nucleotides read TGTGCTAGTGGTTTGGCAATCCGGGACAAGTACCACTACGAGCAGTACGTC.